The entry below describes one TCR beta chain. Its antigen is unknown. The sample comes from a study of shared clonotypes between healthy human individuals. Study-level findings and limits: The authors expected sequencing depth to affect clonotype sharing among donors. Generation of non-shared clonotypes was less probable than generation of clonotypes shared by all four donors.

Deep-level settings were used for running the assay. The data were produced by immunoSEQ multiplex PCR, yet TCRdb's version contains in-frame clones alone and is incomplete. Here the sample spans approximately 2,300,000 clones, less than 95% being singletons. The CDR3 loop spans 16 amino acids. In germline, CDR1 is MNHEY, CDR2 SVGAGI. V was trimmed by 4 bases and J by 8 bases, leaving 20 bases between them. The sequencing sample was made of naive CD4+ T cells from PBMCs. Subset given: CD45RA+ positively selected. This TCR was sampled from a man aged 18 to 35 in good health. Some clones in this sample may be carry-over from other donors' samples. The chain carries TRBV6-5 and TRBJ1-4; possibly TRBD1 for D (6 bases). The CDR3 nucleotides are TGTGCCAGCAGTTTTGCCCCACAGGGAGTAAGGGAAAAACTGTTTTTT. Amino acid sequence: CASSFAPQGVREKLFF.